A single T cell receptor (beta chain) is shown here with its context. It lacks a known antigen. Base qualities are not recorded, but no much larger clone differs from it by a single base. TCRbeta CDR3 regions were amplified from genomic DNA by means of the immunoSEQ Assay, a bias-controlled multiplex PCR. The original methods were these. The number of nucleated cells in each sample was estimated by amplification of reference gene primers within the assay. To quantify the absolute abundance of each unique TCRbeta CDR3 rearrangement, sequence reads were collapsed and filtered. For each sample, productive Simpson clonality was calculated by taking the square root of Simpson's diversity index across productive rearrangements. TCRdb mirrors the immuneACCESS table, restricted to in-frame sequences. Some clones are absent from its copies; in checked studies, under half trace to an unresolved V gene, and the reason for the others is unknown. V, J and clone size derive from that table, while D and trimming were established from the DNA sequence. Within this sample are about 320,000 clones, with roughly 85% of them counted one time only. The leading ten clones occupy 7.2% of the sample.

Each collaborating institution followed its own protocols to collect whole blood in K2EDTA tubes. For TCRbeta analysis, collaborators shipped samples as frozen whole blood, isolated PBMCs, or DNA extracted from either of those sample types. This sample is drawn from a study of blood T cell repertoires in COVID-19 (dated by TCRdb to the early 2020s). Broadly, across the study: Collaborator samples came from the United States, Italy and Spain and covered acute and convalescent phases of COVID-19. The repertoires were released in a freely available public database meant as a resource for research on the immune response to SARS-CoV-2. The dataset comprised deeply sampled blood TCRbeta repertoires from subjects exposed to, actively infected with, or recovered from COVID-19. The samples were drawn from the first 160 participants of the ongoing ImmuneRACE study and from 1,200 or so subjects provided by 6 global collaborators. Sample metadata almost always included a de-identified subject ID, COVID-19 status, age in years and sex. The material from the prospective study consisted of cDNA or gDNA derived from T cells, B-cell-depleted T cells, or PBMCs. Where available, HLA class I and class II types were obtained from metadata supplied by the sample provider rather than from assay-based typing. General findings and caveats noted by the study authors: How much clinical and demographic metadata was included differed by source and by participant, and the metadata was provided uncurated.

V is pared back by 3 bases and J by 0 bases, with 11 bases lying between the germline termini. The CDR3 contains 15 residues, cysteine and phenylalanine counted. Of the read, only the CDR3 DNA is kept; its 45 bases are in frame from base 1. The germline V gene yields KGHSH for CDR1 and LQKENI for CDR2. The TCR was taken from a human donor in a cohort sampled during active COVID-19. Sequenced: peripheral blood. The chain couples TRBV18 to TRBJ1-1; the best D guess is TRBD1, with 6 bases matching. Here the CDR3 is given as CASSPTGQMNTEAFF. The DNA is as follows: TGTGCCAGCTCACCGACGGGACAAATGAACACTGAAGCTTTCTTT.